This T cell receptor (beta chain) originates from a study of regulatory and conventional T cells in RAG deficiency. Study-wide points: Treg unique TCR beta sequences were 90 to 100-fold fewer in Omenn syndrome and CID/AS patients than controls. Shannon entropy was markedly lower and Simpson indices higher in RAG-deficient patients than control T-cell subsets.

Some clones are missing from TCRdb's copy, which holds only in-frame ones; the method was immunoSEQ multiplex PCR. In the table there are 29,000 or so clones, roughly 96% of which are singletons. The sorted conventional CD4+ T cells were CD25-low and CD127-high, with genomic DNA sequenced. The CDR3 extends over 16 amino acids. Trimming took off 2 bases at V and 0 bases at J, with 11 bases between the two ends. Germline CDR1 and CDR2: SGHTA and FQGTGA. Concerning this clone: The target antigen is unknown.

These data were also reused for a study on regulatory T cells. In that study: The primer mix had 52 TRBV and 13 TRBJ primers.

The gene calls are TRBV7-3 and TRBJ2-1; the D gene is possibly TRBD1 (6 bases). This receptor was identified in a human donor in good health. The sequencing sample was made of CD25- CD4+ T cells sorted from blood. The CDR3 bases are TGTGCCAGCAGCTTAGGGGGCGGTGGCTCCTACAATGAGCAGTTCTTC. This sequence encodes CASSLGGGGSYNEQFF.